Detailed here is one TCR beta chain. CDR1 and CDR2 from the germline V gene are SGHTA and FQGNSA. The CDR3 consists of 15 residues. Trimming took 5 bases from V and 4 from J, leaving 15 bases between them. This sample is drawn from a study of blood T cell repertoires in COVID-19. Here immunoSEQ multiplex PCR was the method, and the copy in TCRdb shows in-frame clones only, minus some. The table includes over 45,000 clones, over 70% detected once. This clonotype was sampled from a man in his sixties or seventies with acute or convalescent COVID-19. The source material was peripheral blood. The chain has TRBV7-2 and TRBJ1-3; D call uncertain. In DNA, the CDR3 is TGTGCCAGCAGCCCATGGCGGGCTGTCGGAAACACCATATATTTT. It codes for CASSPWRAVGNTIYF.